This TCR beta chain stems from a study of cytomegalovirus exposure and HLA in healthy donors (dated by TCRdb to about 2017). Some background on the complete study: An earlier analysis of roughly 570 of the donors reported 250 to 350 Gb of sequence data and about 120 million unique TCR beta sequences obtained from about 200 million T cells. An early release that covered about 600 HLA-typed donors contained approximately 300 gigabases of sequencing data and 70 million to 100 million unique TCR sequences. The genetic ancestry cluster associated with self-reported Caucasian donors included about four fifths of the 300 to 400 genotyped donors. The study was designed to test whether signatures of past pathogen exposure could be identified by cataloging public T cell receptors. The study profiled the T cell repertoires of hundreds of subjects by immunosequencing and related them to cytomegalovirus serostatus. In addition to the first cohort of 666 subjects, a separate validation cohort of over 90 different subjects was used. The study combined high-throughput TCR immunosequencing, statistical association of individual TCRs with disease status, and machine learning to predict cytomegalovirus infection status. To study patterns of TCR occurrence, a later analysis re-analyzed previously published TCR beta repertoires from 700 or so donors and added high-resolution HLA genotyping. The later analysis used no new phenotypic data to find candidate immune exposures, relying instead on TCR beta sequences and their occurrence across donors. An earlier analysis of approximately 500 of the donors applied high-throughput TCR beta sequencing to assess whether each TCR beta V gene segment acted as functional or pseudogenic. Donor age, sex, ethnicity and CMV serostatus were collected together with the repertoire data. Genome-wide SNP genotypes for about 65% of the roughly 670 donors were used in a later genetic analysis, which treated that subset as a discovery cohort. All discovery cohort repertoires had been generated using a single sequencing platform. HLA typing included class I and class II loci at four-digit resolution. Typing coverage varied by locus: roughly 629-640 donors for A, B, C, DRB1 and DQB1; approximately 500 for DQA1; more than 600 for DPA1; 450 to 480 for DPB1. Roughly 5 DR-DQ haplotypes were handled as single units for association and clustering, since linkage in the cohort was strong. On average, around 200,000 unique TCR beta nucleotide sequences were sequenced per donor among roughly 430 genotyped donors of the cohort, with 15% to 20% of those sequences being non-productive. The research as a whole found: Most CMV-associated TCR beta chains appeared to be HLA-restricted in a later analysis, and the HLA associations seemed to be driven largely by CMV exposure. In a later analysis, several top co-occurrence clusters were reported to appear linked to parvovirus B19, influenza, CMV and Epstein-Barr virus. In vitro tests confirmed that a few of the cytomegalovirus-associated TCR beta chains recognize cytomegalovirus antigens. This cohort had only TCR beta chains sequenced, and the lack of alpha or paired-chain data limited which features could be detected. Presence/absence analyses assumed roughly uniform sequencing depth across donors, an assumption that may not hold. Because counts were too low, roughly 18 rarely observed V segments, including chromosome 9 orphons, were left out of the earlier analysis of approximately 500 of the donors. A total of about 180 TCR beta chains were listed by the study as associated with cytomegalovirus. The authors suggested that the approach could potentially be extended to other disease states and immunological phenotypes. In an earlier analysis of 500 to 650 of the donors, most TCR beta V segments appeared in productive rearrangements about 87% or about 30% of the time, broadly matching IMGT annotations. In a later genetic analysis, fewer N-insertions in productive TCRs were reported among donors in an Asian-associated ancestry cluster than the approximately 710-donor mean. A later analysis found that HLA-associated TCR beta chains were more clonally expanded and had lower generation probabilities than equally common non-associated chains. When HLA alleles, especially DR and DQ, strongly co-occurred, attributing TCR associations to individual alleles was difficult. Specific HLA alleles were associated with 15,000 to 20,000 TCR beta sequences at a false discovery rate of 0.05 in a later analysis. A later genetic analysis associated a missense DCLRE1C variant with V-gene and J-gene trimming of TCR beta chains, and an independent cohort replicated the association. A cluster of highly shared sequence variants was judged likely to be a technical artifact of the sequencing pipeline. Because the 87-base-pair reads could not distinguish some IMGT-functional V segments, including TRBV6-2 and TRBV6-3, those segments were excluded. Immune exposure information for the cohort was limited to CMV serostatus. Most TCR sequences were seen in very few donors, while some public TCRs were found in many individuals. A further reported finding was that TCR beta sequences accurately predicted the HLA-A and HLA-B alleles for most subjects in the first cohort. Because HLA typing was missing for some donors at each locus, association tests included only the typed subset. Linkage disequilibrium might explain the correlated functional status among segregating V segments, but an unknown experimental factor could not be excluded. The classifier was reported to diagnose cytomegalovirus status with high specificity and sensitivity in both the original and validation cohorts. According to a later analysis, TCR association rates differed among HLA loci, with DRB1 alleles showing the most associated TCRs and HLA-C alleles showing the fewest.

The cohort consisted of 650 to 850 healthy bone marrow donors. Cohort members were all nominally healthy when sampled, although unrecorded immune exposures were likely present. The donor tested CMV seronegative, placing the donor among the roughly 350 seronegative members of the cohort. Every donor gave a peripheral blood sample, and the peripheral blood mononuclear cells from that sample were used for TCR beta sequencing. Genomic DNA was extracted from the blood cell samples with the Qiagen DNeasy Blood Extraction Kit. As regards this clone: The specificity of this receptor is unknown. No per-base quality is available; no much larger clone lies one base away.

The library relied on the immunoSEQ multiplex PCR assay. A mixture of 60 forward primers for TCR Vbeta segments and 13 reverse primers for TCR Jbeta segments was used in the multiplex PCR. The CDR3 region of rearranged TCR beta genes was amplified from genomic DNA with a multiplex PCR assay. The Illumina HiSeq System was used to sequence the amplified TCR beta libraries as 87-base-pair reads. The paper's data handling went like this. In a later analysis, about 80 million unique TCR beta chains were counted across the 500 to 850 repertoires, and some 10 million of these chains were shared by at least two donors. Raw reads were error-corrected and collapsed into unique sequences by a nearest-neighbor algorithm in which closely related sequences were merged to remove PCR and sequencing errors. CDR3 sequences were aligned to IMGT reference sequences to assign V, D and J gene segments. For a sequence to be retained, a match of at least six nucleotides was required to both a V gene segment and a J gene segment. Rearrangements were classified as productive when the CDR3 lacked stop codons and remained in frame with V and J, and all other rearrangements were classified as non-productive. Following IMGT convention, CDR3 was defined as the stretch from the second conserved V-encoded cysteine to the conserved J-encoded phenylalanine. The earlier analysis of fewer than 750 of the donors excluded sequences that lacked an unambiguous match to a single V gene segment. An earlier analysis of under 750 of the donors called V segments functional above 56.7% productive rearrangements and segregating when the between-donor standard deviation exceeded 5%. A statistical classification framework was built for diagnosing cytomegalovirus status from the catalog of TCR beta chain sequences. V and J gene assignment, in a later analysis, came from comparing TCR nucleotide sequences with IMGT/GENE-DB human TR gene sequences. Using the TCRdist pipeline, a later analysis assigned CDR3 sequences along with most-parsimonious VDJ recombination scenarios. In a later analysis, each TCR beta chain was defined by its CDR3 amino acid sequence together with its V-gene family, and reads lacking a unique V-gene family were excluded. To address suspected cross-contamination and a sequencing artifact, a later analysis removed approximately 600 highly shared, low-generation-probability nucleotide sequences. In a later analysis, a clonal expansion index was calculated for each public chain from normalized within-repertoire ranks of inferred template counts. A later analysis computed generation probabilities with a VDJ recombination model fitted to out-of-frame rearrangements, and checked the results against IGoR. In a later analysis, TCR-TCR, TCR-HLA and TCR-CMV co-occurrence was scored with hypergeometric tests, and a repertoire-size bias correction was applied to TCR pairs. A later analysis estimated false discovery rates by permuting HLA or CMV assignments 20 times. In a later analysis, co-occurring TCRs were grouped with DBSCAN, and TCRdist sequence similarity was added when clustering was performed within HLA-allele-positive subsets. Repertoires with fewer than 30,000 or more than 120,000 public chains were left out of co-occurrence clustering, as were four to six repertoires with anomalous nucleotide sharing. Entries here come from immuneACCESS through TCRdb and include only in-frame sequences with V and J called. Some clones fail to appear in such tables; in the studies checked, an unresolved V gene covers under half of the shortfall, and the cause of the remainder is unknown. V, J and clone size are those of that table, while D and trimming were read from the DNA. This sample is represented by approximately 170,000 clones; 75% to 90% of them were singletons. Jointly, the top ten make up 1% of the sample.

From the germline V gene (reference sequence), CDR1 is MNHNY and CDR2 is SVGAGI. V and J lose 2 bases and 1 base, and a span of 9 bases separates them. The CDR3 contains 14 residues, cysteine and phenylalanine counted. CDR3 DNA only is kept here, 42 bases in frame from base 1. This receptor chain uses TRBV6-6 and TRBJ2-7, with the D gene not clear enough to name. The specimen sequenced was PBMCs. This receptor was obtained from a boy aged 2 to 10 in good health and CMV-seronegative. The DNA sequence reads TGTGCCAGCAGTTACACCGCGTCTTCCTACGAGCAGTACTTC. This translates into CASSYTASSYEQYF.